The entry below describes one TCR beta chain. This record comes from a study of shared clonotypes between healthy human individuals. Study-level information: Per donor, three plates held CD4 naive cells, three held CD4 memory, two held CD8 naive and one held CD8 memory.

Clones were sequenced by immunoSEQ multiplex PCR, and TCRdb holds only the in-frame ones, with some missing. The data contain about 2.1 million clones, about 92% of them singletons. With 1 base removed from V and 7 bases from J, the gap between germline ends came to 7 bases. Germline lookup yields CDR1 SGHNT and CDR2 YENEEA. The CDR3 is 12 residues long. Cells designated naive CD8 were CD45RO-negative and were positively selected for CCR7, with terminally differentiated effector memory CD45RA+ cells excluded. The sequenced sample was naive CD8+ T cells from PBMCs. V gene TRBV11-3 combines with J gene TRBJ1-2; weak D call: TRBD1 (5 bases). The TCR comes from a man younger than 35 in good health. Some clones in this sample may be carry-over from other donors' samples. CDR3 sequence reads: CASSLVGVGYTF. As DNA, the CDR3 is TGTGCCAGCAGCTTAGTAGGGGTTGGCTACACCTTC. The complete variable domain, with remaining parts taken from reference TRBV11-3 and TRBJ1-2, reads EAGVVQSPRYKIIEKKQPVAFWCNPISGHNTLYWYLQNLGQGPELLIRYENEEAVDDSQLPKDRFSAERLKGVDSTLKIQPAELGDSAVYLCASSLVGVGYTFGSGTRLTVV.